This entry lists 2 T cell receptor beta chains sequenced from one sample in a study of cytomegalovirus exposure and HLA in healthy donors. The primer mix had 60 Vbeta and 13 Jbeta primers. The data were produced by immunoSEQ multiplex PCR, yet TCRdb's version contains in-frame clones alone and is incomplete. The sample totals fewer than 150,000 clones; its top ten clones hold under 3.5%. The source material was PBMCs. The source of these receptors is a man between 35 and 55 years old in good health and CMV-seronegative.

The genes are TRBV30 and TRBJ1-3; 9 bases are shared with TRBD1. Germline trimming cut 7 bases from V and 2 bases from J; bases unmatched to any gene: 9. The CDR3 sequence is 15 residues long. Germline lookup yields CDR1 GTSNPN and CDR2 SVGIG (reference sequence). CDR3 region: CASKHDRGAGNTIYF. The CDR3 bases are TGTGCCTCCAAGCATGACAGGGGGGCTGGAAACACCATATATTTT.

The V gene is TRBV6-1, the J gene TRBJ1-5; 8 bases are shared with TRBD1. Germline assignment: CDR1 MNHNS and CDR2 SASEGT. The ends lost 7 bases at V and 5 bases at J; junction bases unmatched: 7. The length of the CDR3 is 14 residues. CDR3 nucleotides: TGTGCCAGCACATCAGGGGGCATAGATCAGCCCCAGCATTTT. Its translation is CASTSGGIDQPQHF.